Presented here are 30 T cell receptor beta chains from one specimen sequenced in a study of blood T cells in healthy people across ages. Next came a second PCR, run for about 6 to 12 cycles, which used a sample-barcoded 5' primer along with a J-beta primer mix. TCRdb re-analysed the 5' RACE reads in MiXCR, keeping a single row per CDR3 protein. The sample yields about 640,000 distinct CDR3 sequences, less than 35% seen once. Source material: blood. The receptors were gathered from a woman of 80 years or more in good health.

Comment on this clonotype: It may be a read error: a sequence one base away is much more abundant. The J gene is TRBJ2-5, the V gene TRBV6-1; tentatively, D is TRBD1 or TRBD2 (6 bases each). CDR1 and CDR2 from the germline V gene are MNHNS and SASEGT. This CDR3 spans 15 amino acids. V shed 4 bases and J shed 2 bases, with 14 bases lying between them. The CDR3 DNA sequence: TGTGCCAGCAGTGTATTTCAGGGGAGGCAAGAGACCCAGTACTTC. Translation: CASSVFQGRQETQYF.

The J gene is TRBJ1-4, the V gene TRBV20-1; possibly TRBD1 for D (5 bases). CDR3 length: 14 residues. Germline CDR1 and CDR2: DFQATT and SNEGSKA (reference sequence). Deletions cut 0 bases from V and 3 bases from J, with 8 bases between. The CDR3 bases are TGCAGTGCTAGAGACAGGGTGGCTAATGAAAAACTGTTTTTT. Translated: CSARDRVANEKLFF.

This clonotype appeared a few times. V gene TRBV20-1 combines with J gene TRBJ1-4, with D possibly matching TRBD1 (5 bases). The CDR3 has 12 amino acids. Germline V gene lookup returns CDR1 DFQATT and CDR2 SNEGSKA (reference sequence). The CDR3 reads CSLQETGEKLFF. CDR3 nucleotide sequence: TGCAGCCTACAGGAAACGGGTGAAAAACTGTTTTTT.

This clonotype has ten or more counts. V is TRBV24-1 and J is TRBJ1-2, with D perhaps TRBD1 (5 bases). With 3 bases removed from V and 3 bases from J, the gap between germline ends came to 10 bases. Germline loops: CDR1 KGHDR, CDR2 SFDVKD. The CDR3 has 14 residues. The chain's CDR3 is CATSDTGPYYGYTF. The CDR3 region has the DNA TGTGCCACCAGTGATACGGGACCGTACTATGGCTACACCTTC.

This chain links TRBV5-1 with TRBJ2-7; 8 bases match TRBD1. The V gene's germline CDR1 is SGHRS and CDR2 YFSETQ. Trimming took 2 bases from V and 3 from J; bases not matched to a gene: 7. The CDR3 runs 15 residues. The CDR3 is CASSLFSQGVYEQYF. CDR3 bases: TGCGCCAGCAGCTTATTCTCACAGGGGGTCTACGAGCAGTACTTC.

This clonotype has only a few counts. This rearrangement joins TRBV27 to TRBJ1-2, with 7 bases aligning to TRBD1. V lost 1 base to trimming and J lost 4 bases; unmatched junction nucleotides: 6. This CDR3 region has 15 residues. The germline CDR1 and CDR2 sequences are MNHEY and SMNVEV (reference sequence). This chain's CDR3 is CASSLWGGGSYGYTF. CDR3 bases: TGTGCCAGCAGTTTATGGGGAGGGGGCAGCTATGGCTACACCTTC.

Regarding this clonotype: A much larger clone lies a single base off, so this may be a read error. The chain combines TRBV5-1 with TRBJ2-3, with D perhaps assigned TRBD1 or TRBD2 (5 bases each). Germline CDR1 is SGHRS and CDR2 is YFSETQ. The V gene lost 4 bases and the J gene lost 1 base, with 13 bases spanning the gap. The CDR3 totals 15 residues. CDR3 residues: CASSAQVGGTDTQYF. CDR3 coding DNA: TGCGCCAGCAGCGCACAGGTCGGGGGCACAGATACGCAGTATTTT.

Many counts were recorded for this clonotype. The chain joins TRBV30 to TRBJ1-6; the D gene is possibly TRBD1 (6 bases). CDR1 GTSNPN and CDR2 SVGIG come from the germline V gene (reference sequence). The CDR3 has 15 amino acids. The V end was cut by 0 bases, the J end by 7 bases, with 13 bases between. CDR3 DNA: TGTGCCTGGAGTGTCTGGGACATAGCAAATTCACCCCTCCACTTT. Its translation is CAWSVWDIANSPLHF.

This clonotype was seen many times. The chain links TRBV25-1 to TRBJ2-3; TRBD2 agrees at 11 bases. This CDR3 comprises 18 residues. The V gene end was trimmed by 6 bases and the J gene end by 2 bases; junction bases not matched to a gene: 13. Germline loops: CDR1 MGHDK, CDR2 SYGVNS. Here the CDR3 reads CASSPLPGTSGFTDTQYF. CDR3 sequence (DNA): TGTGCCAGCAGCCCCCTTCCCGGGACTAGCGGATTCACAGATACGCAGTATTTT.

This clonotype was counted ten times or more. V usage is TRBV15 and J usage is TRBJ2-4; 9 bases are shared with TRBD1. The J segment lost 6 bases and the V segment lost 4 bases, leaving 10 bases of the junction unmatched. The length of the CDR3 is 16 residues. Germline-derived CDR1 and CDR2 are LNHNV and YYDKDF (reference sequence). The CDR3 DNA is TGTGCCACCAGCAAACTACAGGGGGCAGTCGGAAACATTCAGTACTTC. Its translation: CATSKLQGAVGNIQYF.

In regard to this clonotype: With a much larger clone just one base away, this may be a read error. The chain uses TRBV9 and TRBJ2-7; 9 bases map to TRBD2. This CDR3 region has 15 residues. Germline V gives CDR1 SGDLS, CDR2 YYNGEE. CDR3 coding DNA: TGTGTCAGCAGCGTAGGGAGCGGGGGGTCCTACGAGCAGTACTTC. Amino acids: CVSSVGSGGSYEQYF.

This rearrangement joins TRBV10-3 to TRBJ2-7; TRBD1 is a possible D gene (6 bases). V lost 6 bases and J lost 2, with 11 bases in between. Germline V gives CDR1 ENHRY, CDR2 SYGVKD. The CDR3 extends over 13 amino acids. The CDR3 region is CAISPDRAYEQYF. Written as DNA, the CDR3 is TGTGCCATCAGCCCGGACAGAGCCTACGAGCAGTACTTC.

This clonotype occurred once. The genes are TRBV29-1 and TRBJ2-5, with a possible D match to TRBD1 (5 bases). CDR1 and CDR2 (germline): SQVTM, ANQGSEA. The CDR3 spans 11 residues. V was clipped by 6 bases and J by 0 bases, with 5 bases between them. CDR3 in DNA: TGCAGCGTCAGGGACCAAGAGACCCAGTACTTC. Residues: CSVRDQETQYF. Full variable domain (rest looked up from reference TRBV29-1 and TRBJ2-5): SAVISQKPSRDICQRGTSLTIQCQVDSQVTMMFWYRQQPGQSLTLIATANQGSEATYESGFVIDKFPISRPNLTFSTLTVSNMSPEDSSIYLCSVRDQETQYFGPGTRLLVL.

As concerns this clonotype: A read error is possible here, since a much larger clone lies one base away. This chain joins TRBV6-6 and TRBJ2-5, with a possible D match to TRBD2 (6 bases). This CDR3 comprises 14 residues. Trimming shortened V by 0 bases and J by 11 bases, and 16 bases separated the two germline ends. Germline values: CDR1 MNHNY, CDR2 SVGAGI (reference sequence). CDR3 in amino acids: CASSYSSGSYGQYF. The CDR3 DNA reads TGTGCCAGCAGTTACTCTAGCGGCTCCTACGGGCAGTACTTC.

In this sample, this clonotype turned up many times. The chain couples TRBV6-5 to TRBJ2-1; D ambiguous. The CDR3 runs to 13 residues. The V gene lost 6 bases and the J gene lost 7 bases, with 13 bases spanning the gap. Germline V gene sequence: CDR1 MNHEY, CDR2 SVGAGI. In nucleotides, the CDR3 is TGTGCCAGCAGCCGCCGGATAACGAATGAGCAGTTCTTC. Amino acids: CASSRRITNEQFF.

This chain joins TRBV6-5 and TRBJ2-3, with unresolved D. Germline loops: CDR1 MNHEY, CDR2 SVGAGI. The CDR3 is 14 residues long. Trimming cost V 6 bases and J 0 bases, with 10 bases left between them. CDR3 sequence: CASRIDRSTDTQYF. Written as DNA, the CDR3 is TGTGCCAGCAGAATAGATAGGAGCACAGATACGCAGTATTTT.

Concerning this clonotype: This sequence may be a read error, since a much larger clone differs from it by one base. J is TRBJ2-5 and V is TRBV20-1; D gene ambiguous. The CDR3 covers 14 residues. Germline V gene data show CDR1 as DFQATT and CDR2 as SNEGSKA (reference sequence). V gave up 3 bases and J gave up 11 bases, with 22 bases separating them. CDR3 protein: CSASPGRSYNEQYF. The CDR3 DNA is TGCAGTGCTAGCCCGGGCCGATCCTACAATGAGCAGTACTTC.

DNA for the CDR3: TGTGCCAGCATACCAGGCCTGGGAGTGACCTACGACGAGCAGTTCTTC. It specifies CASIPGLGVTYDEQFF. The J gene is TRBJ2-1, the V gene TRBV6-6, with D possibly matching TRBD2 (5 bases). This CDR3 spans 16 amino acids. V was cut by 7 bases and J by 10 bases, with 26 bases left in between. Germline V gene sequence: CDR1 MNHNY, CDR2 SVGAGI (reference sequence).

This clonotype was recorded at least ten times. This chain connects TRBV5-1 to TRBJ2-7, with 7 bases fitting TRBD1. Trimming at V came to 1 base and at J to 1 base, leaving 5 bases not matched to a gene. This CDR3 has 15 amino acids. Germline CDR1 SGHRS, CDR2 YFSETQ. The CDR3 coding sequence is TGCGCCAGCAGCTTGAGTGGGACAGAGTCCTACGAGCAGTACTTC. Amino acids: CASSLSGTESYEQYF.

This clonotype was recorded at least ten times. The chain combines TRBV4-2 with TRBJ2-1, with 8 bases that match TRBD1. Germline assignment: CDR1 LGHNA and CDR2 YNFKEQ. This CDR3 has 16 amino acids. V lost 0 bases, J lost 10 bases, and 11 bases stayed unmatched. The CDR3 region has the DNA TGTGCCAGCAGCCAAGATCCCGGACTCAGGGGGCTAGAGCAGTTCTTC. Translation gives CASSQDPGLRGLEQFF.

This clonotype has more than one count but fewer than ten. V usage is TRBV7-3 and J usage is TRBJ2-2; D gene uncertain. Germline CDR1 is SGHTA and CDR2 is FQGTGA. V gave up 2 bases and J gave up 4 bases, with 11 bases separating them. The length of the CDR3 is 15 residues. The CDR3, as DNA: TGTGCCAGCAGCTTATTAGGCCAAGCCACCGGGGAGCTGTTTTTT. Its protein is CASSLLGQATGELFF.

This clonotype was recorded at least ten times. The V call is TRBV7-6, the J call TRBJ2-5; TRBD1 might be the D (6 bases). There are 14 residues in the CDR3. CDR1 and CDR2 (germline): SGHVS, FNYEAQ. V lost 3 bases to trimming and J lost 1 base, with 9 bases between them. CDR3 sequence reads: CASSFQGLQETQYF. CDR3 coding DNA: TGTGCCAGCAGCTTTCAGGGGCTCCAAGAGACCCAGTACTTC.

This clonotype has only a few counts. The gene calls are TRBV19 and TRBJ2-4; TRBD1 is a possible D gene (5 bases). The CDR3 has 15 amino acids. V was pared by 5 bases and J by 3 bases, with 14 bases between. The V gene's germline CDR1 is LNHDA and CDR2 SQIVND (reference sequence). CDR3 in DNA: TGTGCCAGTAGTGGGCAGGGCCTCGGCAAAAACATTCAGTACTTC. Amino acid sequence: CASSGQGLGKNIQYF.

There are many counts of this clonotype. The chain links TRBV7-2 to TRBJ1-2; TRBD1 might be the D (5 bases). The CDR3 length is 15 residues. With 1 base removed from V and 6 bases from J, the gap between germline ends came to 15 bases. Germline V gives CDR1 SGHTA, CDR2 FQGNSA. CDR3 in amino acids: CASSLGVGRRDGYTF. The DNA of the CDR3 is TGTGCCAGCAGCTTAGGAGTGGGACGGCGGGATGGCTACACCTTC. Full variable domain (rest looked up from reference TRBV7-2 and TRBJ1-2): GAGVSQSPSNKVTEKGKDVELRCDPISGHTALYWYRQSLGQGLEFLIYFQGNSAPDKSGLPSDRFSAERTGGSVSTLTIQRTQQEDSAVYLCASSLGVGRRDGYTFGSGTRLTVV.

This clonotype has only a few counts. This chain joins TRBV9 and TRBJ1-5, with TRBD1 as a possible D gene (5 bases). The germline gives CDR1 SGDLS, CDR2 YYNGEE. The CDR3 consists of 13 residues. V shed 4 bases and J shed 10 bases, with 15 bases lying between them. CDR3 region: CASSSSGGTPQHF. The CDR3 bases are TGTGCCAGCAGCTCCTCGGGGGGGACCCCCCAGCATTTT.

In its sample, this clonotype was seen many times. J is TRBJ2-5 and V is TRBV6-1; 10 bases align to TRBD2. This CDR3 is 14 amino acids long. Trimming at V came to 8 bases and at J to 5 bases, leaving 8 bases not matched to a gene. The germline gives CDR1 MNHNS, CDR2 SASEGT. The CDR3 region has the DNA TGTGCCAGCCAAGTCTTACTAGCGGGGGAGACCCAGTACTTC. Its translation: CASQVLLAGETQYF.

This clonotype was observed a few times. The gene calls are TRBV4-2 and TRBJ1-5; no clear D gene. V lost 2 bases to trimming and J lost 0 bases, with 8 bases between them. The germline gives CDR1 LGHNA, CDR2 YNFKEQ. This CDR3 is 15 amino acids long. The CDR3 nucleotides are TGTGCCAGCAGCCAAAGCCGGGATAGCAATCAGCCCCAGCATTTT. Its protein is CASSQSRDSNQPQHF.

This clonotype was detected a few times. The chain recombines TRBV15 with TRBJ1-1; 11 nucleotides agree with TRBD1. This CDR3 contains 15 residues. CDR1 and CDR2 (germline): LNHNV, YYDKDF (reference sequence). V trimming: 6 bases; J trimming: 6 bases; junction bases outside the gene matches: 9. In DNA, the CDR3 is TGTGCCACCAGTAAGATGGGGACAGGGGGTTCTGAAGCTTTCTTT. This sequence encodes CATSKMGTGGSEAFF.

This clonotype came up a few times. This chain uses TRBV5-1 with TRBJ1-4; 8 bases match TRBD1. This CDR3 has 14 residues. The germline V gene encodes CDR1 SGHRS and CDR2 YFSETQ. J was trimmed by 7 bases and V by 2 bases; bases with no gene match: 4. This chain's CDR3 is CASSFLQGAEKLFF. The CDR3 region has the DNA TGCGCCAGCAGCTTCCTCCAGGGGGCTGAAAAACTGTTTTTT.

The V and J genes are TRBV4-2 and TRBJ1-5, with D unclear. CDR3 length: 13 residues. The germline CDR1 and CDR2 sequences are LGHNA and YNFKEQ. The V and J ends lost 3 bases and 5 bases respectively, with 8 bases between them. CDR3 protein: CASSHSRDQPQHF. CDR3 nucleotides: TGTGCCAGCAGCCATTCCCGAGATCAGCCCCAGCATTTT.